The 21 T cell receptor beta chains given below trace back to one sample, sequenced in a study of sequential checkpoint blockade in melanoma. Treatment of the sample: randomized to nivolumab then ipilimumab (arm A) or the reverse (arm B). The repertoire was sequenced with immunoSEQ multiplex PCR; TCRdb's copy has only in-frame clones and lacks some. The repertoire has roughly 6,100 clones, about a fifth of them found once; the top ten carry roughly 15%. The starting material was tumor tissue (inferred from file names), obtained from a patient given nivolumab and ipilimumab in sequence. The receptors derive from a human donor with melanoma.

A few counts support this clone. The chain employs TRBV6-8 and TRBJ1-1; the D gene is possibly TRBD1 (6 bases). The CDR3 sequence is 14 residues long. Trimming removed 7 bases at V and 2 bases at J, with 14 bases between. Germline V CDR1 and CDR2: MNHGY, SAAAGT. The CDR3 DNA reads as TGTGCCAGCATCCTAGGGGGGGGAAACACTGAAGCTTTCTTT. Protein: CASILGGGNTEAFF.

The J gene is TRBJ1-6, the V gene TRBV5-1; D is perhaps TRBD1 (5 bases). The CDR3 covers 16 residues. Germline loops: CDR1 SGHRS, CDR2 YFSETQ. V lost 2 bases, J lost 0 bases, and 9 bases lay in between. The CDR3 DNA is TGCGCCAGCAGCTTTCACGGGGGCTCCTATAATTCACCCCTCCACTTT. Its protein product is CASSFHGGSYNSPLHF.

This clone was picked up a small number of times. V is TRBV9 and J is TRBJ2-1, with D perhaps TRBD1 or TRBD2 (6 bases each). The CDR3 is 13 residues long. Germline-derived CDR1 and CDR2 are SGDLS and YYNGEE. Trimming stripped 5 bases from V and 16 bases from J, with 22 bases between. The CDR3 reads CASSEVGQPSEFF. For the CDR3, the DNA is TGTGCCAGCAGTGAAGTTGGACAGCCTAGCGAATTCTTC.

This chain links TRBV18 with TRBJ2-7; D gene ambiguous. Trimming shortened V by 4 bases and J by 3 bases, and 13 bases separated the two germline ends. Per germline, CDR1 KGHSH and CDR2 LQKENI. The CDR3 has 14 amino acids. The CDR3 DNA is TGTGCCAGCTCACGTCTTCCTGGGGACTACGAGCAGTACTTC. This encodes CASSRLPGDYEQYF.

This clone was counted between two and nine times. The chain joins TRBV5-1 to TRBJ2-1, with 12 nucleotides matching TRBD2. CDR1 and CDR2 (germline): SGHRS, YFSETQ. The length of the CDR3 is 17 residues. V gave up 2 bases and J gave up 3 bases; unmatched junction bases: 6. The CDR3 bases are TGCGCCAGCAGCTTACGACTAGCGGGAGATATCTACAATGAGCAGTTCTTC. Protein: CASSLRLAGDIYNEQFF.

This clone has a handful of counts. The chain joins TRBV7-4 to TRBJ2-6; the match to TRBD1 covers 7 bases. The trim removed 5 bases at V and 2 bases at J, leaving 3 bases unmatched. Germline CDR1 reads SGHVT; CDR2 reads SQSDAQ. The CDR3 consists of 15 residues. The CDR3 DNA sequence: TGTGCCAGCAGCCGAACAGGGGCTGGGGCCAACGTCCTGACTTTC. This sequence encodes CASSRTGAGANVLTF.

This clone occurred many times. The chain uses TRBV6-8 and TRBJ1-2; a possible D gene is TRBD1 (5 bases). This CDR3 comprises 14 residues. The V gene's germline CDR1 is MNHGY and CDR2 SAAAGT. The ends were cut back, 6 bases at V and 5 bases at J, with 16 bases in the middle. The CDR3 spells CASSPYLGEYGYTF. The CDR3, as DNA: TGTGCCAGCAGCCCTTACTTAGGGGAATATGGCTACACCTTC.

This clone was detected many times. The chain employs TRBV12-2 and TRBJ1-1; TRBD1 is the table's D call, not checked against the DNA. TRBV12-2 is a known pseudogene. The length of the CDR3 is 14 residues. Here the CDR3 DNA reads TGTGCAAGTCGCTTAGACAGGAGGAACACTGAAGCTTTCTTT. Translated: CASRLDRRNTEAFF.

The V call is TRBV7-4, the J call TRBJ2-2; D not certain. From germline, CDR1 is SGHVT and CDR2 SQSDAQ. The CDR3 loop spans 13 amino acids. V gave up 1 base and J gave up 6 bases, with 6 bases separating them. DNA for the CDR3: TGTGCCAGCAGCTTAGTAGGCGCCGGGGAGCTGTTTTTT. Protein sequence: CASSLVGAGELFF. Full variable domain (remainder filled in from reference TRBV7-4 and TRBJ2-2): GAGVSQSPRYKVAKRGRDVALRCDSISGHVTLYWYRQTLGQGSEVLTYSQSDAQRDKSGRPSGRFSAERPERSVSTLKIQRTEQGDSAVYLCASSLVGAGELFFGEGSRLTVL.

This clone was observed at least ten times. This rearrangement joins TRBV11-3 to TRBJ2-7, with D perhaps matching TRBD2 (5 bases). Trimming shortened V by 1 base and J by 3 bases, and 10 bases separated the two germline ends. Germline V CDR1 and CDR2: SGHNT, YENEEA. The length of the CDR3 is 14 residues. CDR3: CASSLGAGLYEQYF. The CDR3 nucleotides read TGTGCCAGCAGCTTAGGGGCGGGCCTCTACGAGCAGTACTTC.

This chain links TRBV6-8 with TRBJ2-7; D is unresolved. CDR3 length: 15 amino acids. The V end was cut by 4 bases, the J end by 5 bases, with 18 bases between. The germline V gene has CDR1 MNHGY and CDR2 SAAAGT. DNA of the CDR3: TGTGCCAGCAGTTTAAGGGTAGAGCTAGTCGACGAGCAGTACTTC. It specifies CASSLRVELVDEQYF.

There are many counts of this clone. The V and J genes are TRBV11-3 and TRBJ2-3; no clear D gene. Looked up from germline, CDR1 is SGHNT and CDR2 is YENEEA. The CDR3 has 15 residues. V dropped 3 bases and J dropped 0 bases, with 10 bases sitting between them. The CDR3 is CASSLWVGSTDTQYF. CDR3 coding DNA: TGTGCCAGCAGCTTGTGGGTTGGGAGCACAGATACGCAGTATTTT. The complete variable domain, with remaining parts taken from reference TRBV11-3 and TRBJ2-3, reads EAGVVQSPRYKIIEKKQPVAFWCNPISGHNTLYWYLQNLGQGPELLIRYENEEAVDDSQLPKDRFSAERLKGVDSTLKIQPAELGDSAVYLCASSLWVGSTDTQYFGPGTRLTVL.

This clone was observed a handful of times. CDR3 bases: TGTGCCAGCAGTGCCGGACAGGGTCGTTTAAGTCTACTGTTTTTT. Translated, it gives CASSAGQGRLSLLFF. The chain joins TRBV25-1 to TRBJ1-4, with 8 bases lining up with TRBD1. This CDR3 is built from 15 residues. Germline loops: CDR1 MGHDK, CDR2 SYGVNS. V shed 4 bases and J 13 bases; nucleotides not matched to a gene: 14. Variable domain in full (rest from reference TRBV25-1 and TRBJ1-4): EADIYQTPRYLVIGTGKKITLECSQTMGHDKMYWYQQDPGMELHLIHYSYGVNSTEKGDLSSESTVSRIRTEHFPLTLESARPSHTSQYLCASSAGQGRLSLLFFGSGTQLSVL.

The chain joins TRBV29-1 to TRBJ2-3; a possible D gene is TRBD2 (6 bases). The CDR3 loop spans 13 amino acids. The germline V gene has CDR1 SQVTM and CDR2 ANQGSEA. V lost 4 bases, J lost 2 bases, and 10 bases lay in between. CDR3 bases: TGCAGCGTTGCAGAGCGGGTCACAGATACGCAGTATTTT. Amino acid sequence: CSVAERVTDTQYF.

The table lists this clone with a few counts. The V gene is TRBV11-3, the J gene TRBJ1-5; D not certain. This CDR3 has 15 amino acids. V dropped 5 bases and J dropped 1 base, with 12 bases sitting between them. Per germline, CDR1 SGHNT and CDR2 YENEEA. CDR3 in DNA: TGTGCCAGCAGCCCCTGGGCAGCCAGCAATCAGCCCCAGCATTTT. It yields the protein CASSPWAASNQPQHF.

The CDR3 DNA sequence: TGTGCCAGCACCCAGGGACTAATCACAGATACGCAGTATTTT. It specifies CASTQGLITDTQYF. The chain has TRBV11-3 and TRBJ2-3, with 7 bases matching TRBD2. The J segment lost 2 bases and the V segment lost 7 bases, leaving 6 bases of the junction unmatched. Germline CDR1 reads SGHNT; CDR2 reads YENEEA. The CDR3 spans 14 residues.

A few counts support this clone. The V and J genes are TRBV6-8 and TRBJ2-1, with 9 bases fitting TRBD1. Trimming at V came to 8 bases and at J to 5 bases, leaving 7 bases not matched to a gene. Germline-derived CDR1 and CDR2 are MNHGY and SAAAGT. The length of the CDR3 is 14 residues. The CDR3 DNA reads as TGTGCCAGCGGATACAGGGGGCTCCACAATGAGCAGTTCTTC. Its protein product is CASGYRGLHNEQFF.

This clone is medium-sized by share. The V call is TRBV12-5, the J call TRBJ2-5, with 7 bases matching TRBD1. V was clipped by 8 bases and J by 1 base; unmatched bases: 28. Germline values: CDR1 LGHNT, CDR2 FRNRAP. The CDR3 extends over 21 amino acids. The CDR3 DNA reads as TGTGCTAGTAAACAAGACCTGGTTTTCTGGGATCTGACAGGGAGCCAAGAGACCCAGTACTTC. Protein: CASKQDLVFWDLTGSQETQYF.

The chain couples TRBV5-1 to TRBJ2-6, with D possibly called TRBD1 or TRBD2 (7 bases each). Germline V CDR1 and CDR2: SGHRS, YFSETQ. V lost 1 base and J lost 0, with 11 bases in between. This CDR3 contains 17 residues. DNA for the CDR3: TGCGCCAGCAGCTTGCAGGGGGGGTACTCTGGGGCCAACGTCCTGACTTTC. This codes for CASSLQGGYSGANVLTF. Combining the CDR3 with reference TRBV5-1 and TRBJ2-6 gives the whole variable domain KAGVTQTPRYLIKTRGQQVTLSCSPISGHRSVSWYQQTPGQGLQFLFEYFSETQRNKGNFPGRFSGRQFSNSRSEMNVSTLELGDSALYLCASSLQGGYSGANVLTFGAGSRLTVL.

This clone showed up just a few times. The chain is built from TRBV6-8 and TRBJ1-1; the D is unclear. The length of the CDR3 is 17 residues. Germline V CDR1 and CDR2: MNHGY, SAAAGT. With 0 bases removed from V and 0 bases from J, the gap between germline ends came to 14 bases. The CDR3 bases are TGTGCCAGCAGTTACTCCCATTTAAGGAGGGTGAACACTGAAGCTTTCTTT. This translates into CASSYSHLRRVNTEAFF.

J is TRBJ1-2 and V is TRBV18; the match to TRBD1 covers 7 bases. Germline V lookup: CDR1 KGHSH, CDR2 LQKENI. The J segment lost 2 bases and the V segment lost 3 bases, leaving 0 bases of the junction unmatched. CDR3 length equals 13 residues. CDR3 region: CASSPGQNYGYTF. CDR3 in DNA: TGTGCCAGCTCACCGGGACAGAACTATGGCTACACCTTC.